This is a list of T cell receptor beta chains from one sample in a study of breast tumors, draining lymph nodes, adjacent tissues. TCRdb re-called the multiplex PCR reads with MiXCR, one entry per CDR3 protein. Among 200,000 to 250,000 distinct CDR3 sequences, approximately 30% were seen once, and the ten largest hold around 1.4%. The sample taken for sequencing was axillary lymph node tissue. The receptor set was obtained from a female donor with breast cancer. Some clones in this sample may be carry-over from other donors' samples. Both conserved end residues are part of each CDR3. A D gene is named only where the DNA matches it firmly. Not every row has a clone size; where given, it reads once, few, many or a size class.

many	TRBV20-1	.	TRBJ2-7	CSARAVGSGGGPYEQYF	TGCAGTGCTAGAGCCGTCGGAAGCGGCGGGGGCCCCTACGAGCAGTACTTC
many	TRBV12-5	.	TRBJ2-7	CASGLVLGSYAYEQYF	TGTGCTAGTGGTTTGGTACTGGGTAGTTACGCCTACGAGCAGTACTTC
many	TRBV11-2	.	TRBJ2-7	CASSTNRLQQYF	TGTGCCAGCAGCACGAACAGGCTCCAGCAGTACTTC
.	TRBV20-1	.	TRBJ2-5	CSVLSRANRETQYF	TGCAGTGTCCTTAGCAGGGCTAACCGAGAGACCCAGTACTTC
many	TRBV20-1	.	TRBJ1-3	CSARLGLGPGNTIYF	TGCAGTGCTAGATTGGGCCTTGGGCCTGGAAACACCATATATTTT
once	TRBV19	.	TRBJ2-3	CASSMEAGDTQYF	TGTGCCAGTAGTATGGAGGCCGGGGATACGCAGTATTTT
.	TRBV20-1	.	TRBJ1-5	CSARRAYEQPQHF	TGCAGTGCTAGAAGGGCATACGAGCAGCCCCAGCATTTT
many	TRBV7-6	.	TRBJ2-6	CASSPLGGGVGSGANVLTF	TGTGCCAGCAGCCCCCTAGGGGGAGGGGTCGGTTCTGGGGCCAACGTCCTGACTTTC
many	TRBV3-1	TRBD2	TRBJ2-5	CASSSREAGGLGLEETQYF	TGTGCCAGCAGCTCAAGGGAGGCGGGAGGTCTGGGATTGGAAGAGACCCAGTACTTC
.	TRBV7-2	.	TRBJ2-2	CASSPSNTGELFF	TGTGCCAGCAGCCCATCGAACACCGGGGAGCTGTTTTTT
many	TRBV5-5	TRBD1	TRBJ2-2	CASSRDRERAVTGELFF	TGTGCCAGCAGCAGAGACAGGGAGAGAGCCGTCACCGGGGAGCTGTTTTTT
many	TRBV9	TRBD2	TRBJ2-7	CASSPGTTTIDLTYEQYF	TGTGCCAGCAGCCCCGGGACTACCACAATTGACCTTACCTACGAGCAGTACTTC
few	TRBV3-2	.	TRBJ2-1	CASGKSGPYNEQFF	TGTGCCAGCGGCAAGAGCGGACCCTACAATGAGCAGTTCTTC
many	TRBV20-1	TRBD2	TRBJ2-1	CSAAPSGRFGEQFF	TGCAGTGCCGCCCCTAGCGGGAGATTTGGTGAGCAGTTCTTC
many	TRBV24-1	TRBD2	TRBJ2-3	CATSDPGLAGSTDTQYF	TGTGCCACCAGTGATCCGGGACTAGCGGGGAGCACAGATACGCAGTATTTT
many	TRBV20-1	.	TRBJ1-2	CSAATEMGGSTF	TGCAGTGCCGCAACGGAAATGGGGGGCTCCACCTTC
.	TRBV2	.	TRBJ1-2	CASSDENNYGYTF	TGTGCCAGCAGTGACGAGAACAACTATGGCTACACCTTC
many	TRBV12-3/TRBV12-4	.	TRBJ2-7	CASSFPRLDGPHEQYF	TGTGCCAGCAGTTTCCCTCGCCTCGATGGCCCCCACGAGCAGTACTTC
many	TRBV20-1	.	TRBJ2-3	CSARSQSTQYF	TGCAGTGCTAGGTCCCAAAGTACGCAGTATTTT
.	TRBV4-2	.	TRBJ1-6	CASSQGGAFYNSPLHF	TGTGCCAGCAGCCAAGGGGGCGCCTTCTATAATTCACCCCTCCACTTT
.	TRBV29-1	TRBD2	TRBJ2-3	CSVSGTSNADTQYF	TGCAGCGTGTCCGGGACTAGCAACGCAGATACGCAGTATTTT
.	TRBV20-1	.	TRBJ1-2	CSARTQGGVSGYTF	TGCAGTGCCCGCACACAGGGAGGCGTAAGCGGCTACACCTTC
many	TRBV3-1	.	TRBJ2-3	CASSQDPRKGGTDTQYF	TGTGCCAGCAGCCAAGATCCTAGAAAAGGGGGGACAGATACGCAGTATTTT
.	TRBV11-2	.	TRBJ2-3	CASSLLATGDNEQYF	TGCGCCAGCAGCTTGTTAGCTACGGGAGACAATGAGCAGTATTTT
many	TRBV7-6	.	TRBJ2-7	CASSPQGRRARHEQYF	TGTGCCAGCAGCCCCCAAGGCAGGAGGGCTCGGCACGAGCAGTACTTC
few	TRBV28	.	TRBJ1-4	CASSRPEGEKLFF	TGTGCCAGCAGTAGACCTGAAGGGGAAAAACTGTTTTTT
many	TRBV18	TRBD1	TRBJ1-2	CASSVGTGDYGYTF	TGTGCCAGCTCCGTCGGGACAGGGGACTATGGCTACACCTTC
many	TRBV6-1	.	TRBJ1-4	CASNPRTSNEKLFF	TGTGCCAGCAATCCTCGGACTTCTAATGAAAAACTGTTTTTT
many	TRBV6-5	TRBD1	TRBJ2-7	CASSRGQRYSRAYEQYF	TGTGCCAGCAGTCGGGGACAGCGCTATTCAAGAGCCTACGAGCAGTACTTC
many	TRBV19	.	TRBJ2-1	CASSIGRGGGTYNEQFF	TGTGCCAGTAGTATAGGAAGAGGTGGCGGGACGTACAATGAGCAGTTCTTC
many	TRBV9	.	TRBJ2-7	CASSVGDALSYEQYF	TGTGCCAGCAGCGTAGGGGACGCCCTCTCCTACGAGCAGTACTTC
.	TRBV5-6	.	TRBJ1-3	CASSLEGVSYTIYF	TGTGCCAGCAGCTTGGAGGGAGTATCCTACACCATATATTTT
many	TRBV20-1	.	TRBJ2-3	CSAPGHKRTDTQYF	TGCAGTGCTCCCGGACACAAGCGCACAGATACGCAGTATTTT
few	TRBV11-2	.	TRBJ2-7	CASSLVRTALHYEQYF	TGTGCCAGCAGCTTAGTCCGGACAGCACTCCACTACGAGCAGTACTTC
many	TRBV6-1	.	TRBJ1-4	CASGTHSTNEKLFF	TGTGCCAGCGGGACACACTCAACTAATGAAAAACTGTTTTTT
many	TRBV18	.	TRBJ1-5	CASSPQESNQPQHF	TGTGCCAGCTCACCTCAGGAGAGCAATCAGCCCCAGCATTTT
many	TRBV6-6	.	TRBJ2-1	CASTTANEQFF	TGTGCCAGCACCACCGCCAATGAGCAGTTCTTC
.	TRBV7-2	.	TRBJ1-2	CASSLVRSGKSYTF	TGTGCCAGCAGCTTAGTTCGGTCCGGGAAAAGTTACACCTTC
many	TRBV20-1	TRBD1	TRBJ1-4	CSARQGAWEKLFF	TGCAGTGCAAGACAGGGGGCTTGGGAAAAACTGTTTTTT
many	TRBV12-3/TRBV12-4	TRBD2	TRBJ2-3	CASSFFGGGADTQYF	TGTGCCAGCAGTTTCTTTGGGGGAGGGGCAGATACGCAGTATTTT
.	TRBV5-1	TRBD1	TRBJ1-3	CASSLQGLLGNTIYF	TGCGCCAGCAGCTTACAGGGGTTGCTTGGAAACACCATATATTTT
few	TRBV4-2	.	TRBJ1-1	CASSPDYGNTEAFF	TGTGCCAGCAGTCCCGACTACGGGAACACTGAAGCTTTCTTT
many	TRBV9	TRBD2	TRBJ2-1	CASSAGLAGGDNEQFF	TGTGCCAGCAGCGCGGGACTAGCGGGAGGGGACAATGAGCAGTTCTTC
.	TRBV10-1	.	TRBJ2-7	CASSGWGHEQYF	TGCGCCAGCAGTGGGTGGGGGCACGAGCAGTACTTC